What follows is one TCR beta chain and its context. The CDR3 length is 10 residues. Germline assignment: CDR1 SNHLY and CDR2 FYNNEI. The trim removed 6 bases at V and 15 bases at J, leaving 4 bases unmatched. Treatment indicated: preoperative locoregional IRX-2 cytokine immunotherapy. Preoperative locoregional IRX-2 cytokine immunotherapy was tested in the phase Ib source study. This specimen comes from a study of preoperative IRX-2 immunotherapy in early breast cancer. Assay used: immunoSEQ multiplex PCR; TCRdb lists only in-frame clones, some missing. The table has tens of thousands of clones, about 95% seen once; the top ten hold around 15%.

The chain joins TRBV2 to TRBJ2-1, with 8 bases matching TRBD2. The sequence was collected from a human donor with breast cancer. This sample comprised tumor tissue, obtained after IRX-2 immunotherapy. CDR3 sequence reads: CASSALAAFF. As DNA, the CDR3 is TGTGCCAGCAGCGCACTAGCGGCGTTCTTC.